The clone carrying this T cell receptor beta chain was seen more than once but under ten times. The antigen remains unidentified. Amplification from RNA transcripts yielded the TCR beta CDR3 regions. Amplification began with first-round RT-PCR using HTBI primers, then second-round multiplex PCR was performed. Via MiXCR, TCRdb re-called the multiplex PCR reads, giving one row per CDR3 protein. The sample holds 740,000 or so distinct CDR3 sequences, 40% seen once. The sample is drawn from a study of Graves' ophthalmopathy and Graves' hyperthyroidism. Study-level results: For separating ophthalmopathy from stable hyperthyroidism, a 13-signature model gave 87.88% sensitivity and about 82% specificity. Most expanded clonotypes in thyroid above 0.001 frequency also showed up in blood.

The material sequenced was peripheral blood. The sequence derives from an adult man with Graves' ophthalmopathy.

This CDR3 is CASSLWDAMNTEAFF. The CDR3, as DNA: TGTGCCAGCAGCCTATGGGACGCAATGAACACTGAAGCTTTCTTT. The V and J genes are TRBV7-9 and TRBJ1-1; D is perhaps TRBD1 (5 bases). CDR1 SEHNR and CDR2 FQNEAQ come from the germline V gene (reference sequence). V lost 5 bases and J 0 bases, leaving 13 bases between the germline ends. The CDR3 runs 15 residues.